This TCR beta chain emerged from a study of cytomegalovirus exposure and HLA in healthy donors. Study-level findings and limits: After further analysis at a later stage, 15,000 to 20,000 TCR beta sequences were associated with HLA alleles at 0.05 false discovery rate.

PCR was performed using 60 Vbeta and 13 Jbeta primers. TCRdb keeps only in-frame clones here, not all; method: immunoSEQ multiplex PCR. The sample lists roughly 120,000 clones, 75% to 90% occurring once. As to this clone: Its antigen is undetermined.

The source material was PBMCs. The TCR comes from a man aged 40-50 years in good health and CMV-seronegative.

The CDR3 region is CASSLSPTEYEQYF. CDR3 sequence (DNA): TGTGCCAGCAGCTTGAGCCCGACTGAGTACGAGCAGTACTTC. V gene TRBV5-5 combines with J gene TRBJ2-7; D uncertain. Trimming stripped 1 base from V and 4 bases from J, with 12 bases between. The germline V gene encodes CDR1 SGHKS and CDR2 YYEKEE (reference sequence). The CDR3 contains 14 residues.